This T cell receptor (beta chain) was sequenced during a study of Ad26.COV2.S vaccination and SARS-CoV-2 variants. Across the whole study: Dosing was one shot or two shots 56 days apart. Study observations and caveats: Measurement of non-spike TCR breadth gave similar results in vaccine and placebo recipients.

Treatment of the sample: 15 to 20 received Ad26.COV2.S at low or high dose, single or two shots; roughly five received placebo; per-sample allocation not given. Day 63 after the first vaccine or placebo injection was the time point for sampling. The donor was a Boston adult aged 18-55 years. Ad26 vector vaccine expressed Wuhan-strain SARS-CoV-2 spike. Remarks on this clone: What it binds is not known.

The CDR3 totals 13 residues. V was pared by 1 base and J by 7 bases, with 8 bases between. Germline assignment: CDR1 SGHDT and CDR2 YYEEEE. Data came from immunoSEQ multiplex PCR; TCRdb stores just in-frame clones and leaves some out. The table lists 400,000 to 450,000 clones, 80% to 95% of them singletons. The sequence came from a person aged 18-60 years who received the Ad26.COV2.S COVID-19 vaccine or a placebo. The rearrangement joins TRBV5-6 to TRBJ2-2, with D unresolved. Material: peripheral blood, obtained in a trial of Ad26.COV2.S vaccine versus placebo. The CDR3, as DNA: TGTGCCAGCAGCTTGAACCGGCTCGGGGAGCTGTTTTTT. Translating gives CASSLNRLGELFF.